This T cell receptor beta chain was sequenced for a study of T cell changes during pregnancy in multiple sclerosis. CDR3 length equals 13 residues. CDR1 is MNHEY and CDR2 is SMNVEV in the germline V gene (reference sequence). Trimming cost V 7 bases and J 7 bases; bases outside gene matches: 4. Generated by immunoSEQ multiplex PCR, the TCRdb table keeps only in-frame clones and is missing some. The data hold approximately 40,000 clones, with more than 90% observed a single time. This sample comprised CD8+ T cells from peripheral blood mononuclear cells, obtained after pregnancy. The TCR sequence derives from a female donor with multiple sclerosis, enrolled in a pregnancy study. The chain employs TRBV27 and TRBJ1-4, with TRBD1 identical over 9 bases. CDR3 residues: CASTDRGGEKLFF. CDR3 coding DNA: TGTGCCAGCACGGACAGGGGCGGTGAAAAACTGTTTTTT. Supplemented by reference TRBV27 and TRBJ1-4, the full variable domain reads EAQVTQNPRYLITVTGKKLTVTCSQNMNHEYMSWYRQDPGLGLRQIYYSMNVEVTDKGDVPEGYKVSRKEKRNFPLILESPSPNQTSLYFCASTDRGGEKLFFGSGTQLSVL.